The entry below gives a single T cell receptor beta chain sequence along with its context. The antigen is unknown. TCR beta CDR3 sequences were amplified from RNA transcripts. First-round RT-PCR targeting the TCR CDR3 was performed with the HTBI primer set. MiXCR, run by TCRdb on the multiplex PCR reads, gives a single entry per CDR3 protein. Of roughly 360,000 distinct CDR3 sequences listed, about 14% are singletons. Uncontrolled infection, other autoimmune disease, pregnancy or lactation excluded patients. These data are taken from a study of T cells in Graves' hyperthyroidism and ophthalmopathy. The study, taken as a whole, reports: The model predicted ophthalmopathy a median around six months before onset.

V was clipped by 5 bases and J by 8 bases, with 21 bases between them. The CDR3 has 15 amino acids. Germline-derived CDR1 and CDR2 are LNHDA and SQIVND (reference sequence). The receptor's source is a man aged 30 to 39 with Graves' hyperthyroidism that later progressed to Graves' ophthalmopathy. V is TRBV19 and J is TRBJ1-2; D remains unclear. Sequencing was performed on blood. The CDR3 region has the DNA TGTGCCAGTAGTTCCGACTGGGAGAGAATCGGAGGCTACACCTTC. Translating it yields CASSSDWERIGGYTF. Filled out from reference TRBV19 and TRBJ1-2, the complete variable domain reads DGGITQSPKYLFRKEGQNVTLSCEQNLNHDAMYWYRQDPGQGLRLIYYSQIVNDFQKGDIAEGYSVSREKKESFPLTVTSAQKNPTAFYLCASSSDWERIGGYTFGSGTRLTVV.